The rows below give T cell receptor beta chains drawn from one sample of a study of response to subunit inactivated influenza vaccine. In TCRdb, the RT-PCR reads were re-called with MiXCR into one record per CDR3 protein. The data hold 710,000 or so distinct CDR3 sequences, with less than 20% observed a single time. The sequences come from PBMCs from blood, collected about 11 days after vaccination. The receptors were sampled from a man aged 45 to 65 who received an inactivated influenza vaccine. CDR3s include the opening cysteine and the closing phenylalanine or tryptophan. Each record gives: V gene, J gene, D gene, clone size, CDR3 protein, CDR3 DNA. The D gene is left open where the match is weak. Size is omitted from some rows. Given values are once, few, many or a class for expanded clones.

>TRBV20-1|TRBJ1-6|-|-
CSAITGNSPLHF
TGCAGTGCTATCACAGGGAATTCACCCCTCCACTTT
>TRBV12-3/TRBV12-4|TRBJ2-3|TRBD2|few
CASNSWTSGTDTQYF
TGTGCCAGCAACTCTTGGACTAGCGGTACAGATACGCAGTATTTT
>TRBV29-1|TRBJ2-1|-|-
CSVEYPGRNEQFF
TGCAGCGTTGAGTATCCTGGCAGGAATGAGCAGTTCTTC
>TRBV4-1|TRBJ2-1|-|many
CASKGISYNEQFF
TGCGCCAGCAAGGGGATCTCCTACAATGAGCAGTTCTTC
>TRBV6-5|TRBJ2-3|-|-
CASSYSNRYTDTQYF
TGTGCCAGCAGTTACTCGAACAGATACACAGATACGCAGTATTTT
>TRBV9|TRBJ2-1|-|few
CASSVRRDYNEQFF
TGTGCCAGCAGCGTAAGGCGGGACTACAATGAGCAGTTCTTC
>TRBV5-6|TRBJ1-6|TRBD1|many
CASSLGGTDNSPLHF
TGTGCCAGCAGCTTAGGCGGGACAGATAATTCACCCCTCCACTTT
>TRBV10-3|TRBJ1-3|-|-
CAISDQGGGLSGNTIYF
TGTGCCATCAGTGACCAGGGTGGAGGACTCTCTGGAAACACCATATATTTT
>TRBV27|TRBJ1-2|-|-
CASSRRGGYGYTF
TGTGCCAGCAGTCGTCGGGGGGGCTATGGCTACACCTTC
>TRBV4-1|TRBJ2-7|TRBD2|-
CASSQVGLAGGRSSYEQYF
TGCGCCAGCAGCCAAGTGGGACTAGCGGGAGGCAGGAGCTCCTACGAGCAGTACTTC
>TRBV5-1|TRBJ2-2|TRBD1|-
CASSGQGRGGELFF
TGCGCCAGCAGCGGACAGGGAAGAGGCGGGGAGCTGTTTTTT
>TRBV11-3|TRBJ2-1|-|-
CASSVDRSFRGEQFF
TGTGCCAGCAGCGTAGATCGGAGCTTCAGGGGCGAGCAGTTCTTC
>TRBV9|TRBJ2-3|-|few
CASSVTSVGSTDTQYF
TGTGCCAGCAGCGTAACATCCGTTGGGAGCACAGATACGCAGTATTTT
>TRBV9|TRBJ2-7|TRBD1|few
CASSVATGLNYEQYF
TGTGCCAGCAGCGTAGCGACAGGGCTTAACTACGAGCAGTACTTC
>TRBV20-1|TRBJ1-1|-|few
CSAANFGTGHTEAFF
TGCAGTGCTGCGAACTTCGGGACCGGCCACACTGAAGCTTTCTTT
>TRBV7-9|TRBJ2-3|-|-
CASSLGFLAADTQYF
TGTGCCAGCAGCTTAGGGTTCCTAGCAGCAGATACGCAGTATTTT
>TRBV4-3|TRBJ2-1|-|-
CASSQAPVANSYNEQFF
TGCGCCAGCAGCCAGGCCCCGGTAGCTAACTCCTACAATGAGCAGTTCTTC
>TRBV29-1|TRBJ2-2|TRBD2|-
CSVGERENTGELFF
TGCAGCGTTGGGGAGCGGGAGAACACCGGGGAGCTGTTTTTT
>TRBV12-3/TRBV12-4|TRBJ1-2|TRBD1|-
CASSRPGGNGYTF
TGTGCCAGCAGCCGCCCAGGGGGCAACGGCTACACCTTC
>TRBV4-1|TRBJ1-1|TRBD1|many
CASSLNRGNTEAFF
TGCGCCAGCAGCTTAAACAGGGGTAACACTGAAGCTTTCTTT
>TRBV28|TRBJ2-7|TRBD1|-
CASSSPGTGSYEQYF
TGTGCCAGCAGTTCCCCCGGGACAGGGTCCTACGAGCAGTACTTC
>TRBV12-3/TRBV12-4|TRBJ1-1|-|-
CASTTIPNTEAFF
TGTGCCAGCACCACCATCCCAAACACTGAAGCTTTCTTT
>TRBV12-3/TRBV12-4|TRBJ2-3|-|many
CASSSGGTDTQYF
TGTGCCAGCAGTTCGGGGGGCACAGATACGCAGTATTTT
>TRBV11-3|TRBJ2-1|-|-
CASSLDRIQEQFF
TGTGCCAGCAGCTTAGATCGTATTCAAGAGCAGTTCTTC
>TRBV15|TRBJ2-1|TRBD2|-
CATSSRLAVRNNEQFF
TGTGCCACCAGCTCCCGACTAGCGGTCAGAAACAATGAGCAGTTCTTC
>TRBV6-5|TRBJ1-2|-|-
CASSYSRERPNYGYTF
TGTGCCAGCAGTTACTCGAGGGAACGTCCTAACTATGGCTACACCTTC
>TRBV12-3/TRBV12-4|TRBJ2-1|TRBD2|few
CASSLSGSGNEQFF
TGTGCCAGCAGTTTGAGCGGGAGCGGGAATGAGCAGTTCTTC
>TRBV7-2|TRBJ2-1|TRBD2|few
CASREVGTSRANEQFF
TGTGCCAGCAGGGAAGTTGGGACTAGCCGCGCCAATGAGCAGTTCTTC
>TRBV4-2|TRBJ2-7|-|few
CASSHRDQIYEQYF
TGTGCCAGCAGCCATCGGGACCAGATCTACGAGCAGTACTTC
>TRBV7-2|TRBJ2-7|TRBD1|few
CASKRQGNSYEQYF
TGTGCCAGCAAAAGACAGGGTAACTCCTACGAGCAGTACTTC
>TRBV6-5|TRBJ1-1|-|few
CASSYLPGAGTEAFF
TGTGCCAGCAGTTACCTGCCAGGGGCGGGCACTGAAGCTTTCTTT
>TRBV20-1|TRBJ2-7|-|-
CSASGTSDYEQYF
TGCAGTGCTAGCGGGACCTCAGACTACGAGCAGTACTTC
>TRBV28|TRBJ2-4|-|few
CASSLDTEAKNIQYF
TGTGCCAGCAGTTTAGATACGGAAGCCAAAAACATTCAGTACTTC
>TRBV5-1|TRBJ2-1|TRBD1|few
CASSLIGGRQGYQGNEQFF
TGCGCCAGCAGCTTGATTGGGGGGAGACAGGGGTATCAAGGCAATGAGCAGTTCTTC
>TRBV9|TRBJ2-1|-|few
CASSVTKGVLNEQFF
TGTGCCAGCAGCGTCACTAAGGGAGTTTTAAATGAGCAGTTCTTC
>TRBV4-3|TRBJ2-3|-|-
CASSQDLRVAQYF
TGCGCCAGCAGCCAAGATTTGCGGGTAGCGCAGTATTTT
>TRBV5-6|TRBJ2-5|-|-
CASSLTAVGETQYF
TGTGCCAGCAGTTTAACAGCGGTCGGGGAGACCCAGTACTTC
>TRBV9|TRBJ2-7|TRBD2|-
CASSLRTSGRDRRVYEQYF
TGTGCCAGCAGCCTTCGGACTAGCGGGAGGGACCGGAGGGTTTACGAGCAGTACTTC
>TRBV24-1|TRBJ2-3|TRBD2|-
CATSEPGLAPTDTQYF
TGTGCCACCAGTGAACCTGGACTAGCGCCCACAGATACGCAGTATTTT
>TRBV6-2/TRBV6-3|TRBJ2-1|-|-
CASSYRSYNEQFF
TGTGCCAGCAGTTACCGCTCCTACAATGAGCAGTTCTTC
>TRBV6-5|TRBJ2-1|-|few
CASSYAGPQGEQFF
TGTGCCAGCAGTTACGCCGGACCGCAGGGTGAGCAGTTCTTC
>TRBV12-3/TRBV12-4|TRBJ2-7|TRBD2|-
CASSFFGGSQYF
TGTGCCAGCAGTTTCTTCGGCGGGAGCCAGTACTTC
>TRBV5-1|TRBJ2-7|-|many
CASSQGEDEQYF
TGCGCCAGCAGCCAGGGAGAGGACGAGCAGTACTTC
>TRBV6-2/TRBV6-3|TRBJ1-2|-|-
CASSKNPRDSYGYTF
TGTGCCAGCAGTAAGAACCCCAGGGATAGCTATGGCTACACCTTC
>TRBV7-8|TRBJ2-2|TRBD1|-
CASSQLDRLNTGELFF
TGTGCCAGCAGCCAACTGGACAGGTTGAACACCGGGGAGCTGTTTTTT
>TRBV2|TRBJ2-7|-|few
CASRLLNEQYF
TGTGCCAGCAGGCTACTAAACGAGCAGTACTTC
>TRBV7-4|TRBJ2-1|-|few
CASSLTAKFF
TGTGCCAGCAGCTTAACGGCTAAGTTCTTC
>TRBV12-3/TRBV12-4|TRBJ2-4|-|many
CASSPLAALAKNIQYF
TGTGCCAGCAGTCCATTAGCGGCCCTAGCCAAAAACATTCAGTACTTC
>TRBV6-2/TRBV6-3|TRBJ2-7|-|-
CASSYFGVSYEQYF
TGTGCCAGCAGTTACTTTGGGGTTTCCTACGAGCAGTACTTC